This T cell receptor (beta chain) is from a study of blood T cell repertoires in COVID-19. Study-wide context: Researchers got acute and convalescent COVID-19 samples from the United States, Italy and Spain.

V gave up 7 bases and J gave up 8 bases; unmatched junction bases: 6. This CDR3 spans 14 amino acids. The germline gives CDR1 SNHLY, CDR2 FYNNEI. As originally analysed: Estimated nucleated cell counts came from reference gene primer amplification. Here immunoSEQ multiplex PCR was the method, and the copy in TCRdb shows in-frame clones only, minus some. V and J calls and clone size are given by that table; D and trimming were obtained from the DNA. The sample includes 30,000 or so clones, 80% to 90% of them seen just once. The V call is TRBV2, the J call TRBJ2-1; 12 bases are a match to TRBD2. The receptor's source is a human donor in a cohort sampled during active COVID-19. Sequences were obtained from peripheral blood. CDR3 residues: CASTWTSGVDEQFF. CDR3 DNA sequence: TGTGCCAGCACCTGGACTAGCGGGGTGGATGAGCAGTTCTTC.